One and the same sample provided the 8 T cell receptor beta chains below, sequenced in a study of spatial heterogeneity in lung cancer. Study-wide points: Higher tumor mutation counts went along with higher counts of expanded intratumoral alpha and beta TCRs.

As for time point: sample taken at primary tumor resection. Their antigen targets remain unknown. Via MiXCR, TCRdb re-called the 5' RACE reads, giving one row per CDR3 protein. Of fewer than 9,000 distinct CDR3 sequences listed, roughly 7% are singletons. Sequenced here: lung tumor tissue, sampled at surgery. These TCRs come from a female donor with early-stage non-small cell lung cancer.

This clonotype qualifies as medium-sized. This beta chain turned up in a library designed for alpha chains; as an off-target read, its abundance says little. The chain couples TRBV29-1 to TRBJ1-1, with 8 bases aligning to TRBD1. The CDR3 has 13 amino acids. Germline loops: CDR1 SQVTM, CDR2 ANQGSEA. Trimming at V came to 7 bases and at J to 6 bases, leaving 10 bases not matched to a gene. CDR3 sequence reads: CSAGQGLHAEAFF. The CDR3 region has the DNA TGCAGCGCCGGACAGGGACTTCACGCTGAAGCTTTCTTT.

This clonotype showed up many times. Within a library made for alpha chains, this beta chain is off target, and its count is uninformative. This sequence joins TRBV9 and TRBJ2-7, with D possibly matching TRBD1 (6 bases). V was cut by 0 bases and J by 3 bases, with 10 bases left in between. The CDR3 length is 14 residues. Germline V gene lookup returns CDR1 SGDLS and CDR2 YYNGEE. The CDR3 coding sequence is TGTGCCAGCAGCGTAGACCAGGGACACTACGAGCAGTACTTC. This codes for CASSVDQGHYEQYF.

This clonotype was counted between two and nine times. This beta chain came through as a stray read in a library set up for alpha chains, and its size says little. The chain couples TRBV3-1 to TRBJ2-3; 7 bases are a match to TRBD2. Germline V gene sequence: CDR1 LGHDT, CDR2 YNNKEL (reference sequence). V lost 1 base and J lost 11; bases outside the gene matches: 6. CDR3 length: 13 residues. Written as DNA, the CDR3 is TGTGCCAGCAGCCAAGCTCGGGGAGGGCGGCAGTATTTT. Translated: CASSQARGGRQYF.

This clonotype was detected ten times or more. Little can be read into the size of this beta chain, an off-target read in a library designed for alpha chains. V and J are TRBV20-1 and TRBJ2-5, with D unclear. V was pared by 8 bases and J by 5 bases, with 9 bases between. CDR1 is DFQATT and CDR2 is SNEGSKA in the germline V gene (reference sequence). The CDR3 sequence is 10 residues long. The chain's CDR3 is CSPLGETQYF. CDR3 bases: TGCAGTCCACTCGGGGAGACCCAGTACTTC.

This clonotype appeared many times. A library prepared for alpha chains yielded this beta chain as an off-target read; its size is of little meaning. The chain joins TRBV28 to TRBJ1-1; maybe TRBD1 (5 bases). Trimming took off 0 bases at V and 0 bases at J, with 8 bases between the two ends. Germline-derived CDR1 and CDR2 are MDHEN and SYDVKM. CDR3 length: 15 amino acids. For the CDR3, the DNA is TGTGCCAGCAGTTTATGGACAGAAGTGAACACTGAAGCTTTCTTT. This translates into CASSLWTEVNTEAFF. Complete variable domain (other parts from reference TRBV28 and TRBJ1-1): DVKVTQSSRYLVKRTGEKVFLECVQDMDHENMFWYRQDPGLGLRLIYFSYDVKMKEKGDIPEGYSVSREKKERFSLILESASTNQTSMYLCASSLWTEVNTEAFFGQGTRLTVV.

Ten or more counts support this clonotype. This beta chain is an off-target read within a library intended for alpha chains, so its frequency means little. The V gene is TRBV5-1, the J gene TRBJ2-3; D may match TRBD1 or TRBD2 (6 bases each). CDR1 and CDR2 from the germline V gene are SGHRS and YFSETQ. CDR3 length: 15 residues. V was clipped by 0 bases and J by 2 bases, with 10 bases between them. CDR3 DNA sequence: TGCGCCAGCAGCTTGGGTCGGGGGCACACAGATACGCAGTATTTT. Amino acids: CASSLGRGHTDTQYF.

To note about this clonotype: Little can be read into the size of this beta chain, an off-target read in a library designed for alpha chains. The chain carries TRBV29-1 and TRBJ1-1, with D perhaps matching TRBD1 (6 bases). Trimming cost V 5 bases and J 0 bases, with 13 bases left between them. The V gene's germline CDR1 is SQVTM and CDR2 ANQGSEA. The CDR3 totals 14 residues. The CDR3 protein is CSVSLQGMNTEAFF. The CDR3 nucleotides are TGCAGCGTTTCCCTACAGGGCATGAACACTGAAGCTTTCTTT.

The sample holds one count of this clonotype. This beta chain slipped into a library made for alpha chains as a stray read, so its size is not meaningful. The chain uses TRBV7-9 and TRBJ2-1; 7 bases line up with TRBD2. V shed 4 bases and J 3 bases; nucleotides not matched to a gene: 15. The CDR3 consists of 18 residues. The germline V gene has CDR1 SEHNR and CDR2 FQNEAQ (reference sequence). CDR3 bases: TGTGCCAGCAGCTCTTGGCGCCTAGCGGAAAGAATCTACAATGAGCAGTTCTTC. Translation gives CASSSWRLAERIYNEQFF.